This T cell receptor (beta chain) was sequenced in a study of blood T cell repertoires in COVID-19. Study overall: The United States, Italy and Spain were the sources of the acute and convalescent COVID-19 samples. The cDNA or gDNA used as material had been derived from T cells, B-cell-depleted T cells, or PBMCs.

Germline CDR1 reads SQVTM; CDR2 reads ANQGSEA. The junction had 3 bases not matched to a gene; V was cut back by 7 bases and J by 3 bases. This CDR3 is 11 amino acids long. Measured with immunoSEQ multiplex PCR; TCRdb has only the in-frame clones, and not every one. The sample shows 200,000 to 300,000 clones, about 89% of them seen only once. This rearrangement joins TRBV29-1 to TRBJ2-7, with 7 bases that match TRBD1. Sample: peripheral blood. This clonotype was obtained from a woman aged 50 to 60 with acute or convalescent COVID-19. The chain's CDR3 is CSGGTDYEQYF. CDR3 nucleotides: TGCAGCGGTGGGACAGACTACGAGCAGTACTTC.